These 23 T cell receptor beta chains came from one sample sequenced in a study of response to subunit inactivated influenza vaccine. TCRdb recomputed calls from the RT-PCR reads with MiXCR, one row per CDR3 protein. The data show under 500,000 distinct CDR3 sequences, approximately 11% seen once. Sequences were derived from PBMCs from blood, sampled roughly 47 days after vaccination. These receptors were obtained from a man in his fifties or sixties who received an inactivated influenza vaccine.

This clonotype was recorded a few times. The V call is TRBV10-3, the J call TRBJ2-2; TRBD1 aligns across 9 bases. Germline-derived CDR1 and CDR2 are ENHRY and SYGVKD. V lost 6 bases and J lost 1; bases outside the gene matches: 3. The CDR3 runs 15 residues. The CDR3 loop is CAISPGQGNTGELFF. In DNA, the CDR3 is TGTGCCATCAGCCCGGGACAGGGGAACACCGGGGAGCTGTTTTTT.

This clonotype appeared a few times. This chain connects TRBV5-1 to TRBJ2-7, with a weak D call TRBD1 (6 bases). The CDR3 is 13 residues long. Trimming took 4 bases from V and 3 from J, leaving 11 bases between them. The germline gives CDR1 SGHRS, CDR2 YFSETQ. Here the CDR3 DNA reads TGCGCCAGCAGCGGCGGACAGCTCTACGAGCAGTACTTC. It codes for CASSGGQLYEQYF.

This clonotype was counted a few times. This chain joins TRBV4-3 and TRBJ2-1; TRBD2 aligns across 14 bases. Germline CDR1 and CDR2: LGHNA and YSLEER. V lost 0 bases, J lost 8 bases, and 6 bases stayed unmatched. This CDR3 is built from 17 residues. CDR3 coding DNA: TGCGCCAGCAGCCAAGAACAGGGACTAGCGGGAGAATATGAGCAGTTCTTC. Translation: CASSQEQGLAGEYEQFF.

This chain joins TRBV19 and TRBJ2-1; no clear D gene. The V end was cut by 4 bases, the J end by 7 bases, with 11 bases between. This CDR3 is built from 13 residues. Germline CDR1 is LNHDA and CDR2 is SQIVND (reference sequence). This CDR3 reads CASSTRFQNEQFF. CDR3 DNA: TGTGCCAGTAGTACACGTTTCCAGAATGAGCAGTTCTTC.

This clonotype was detected many times. The chain recombines TRBV29-1 with TRBJ1-1; no definite D call. Germline V gene sequence: CDR1 SQVTM, CDR2 ANQGSEA. V was cut by 3 bases and J by 0 bases, with 14 bases left in between. This CDR3 is 15 amino acids long. CDR3: CSVDMPSGMNTEAFF. The CDR3 DNA follows: TGCAGCGTTGATATGCCCTCGGGAATGAACACTGAAGCTTTCTTT.

V usage is TRBV7-9 and J usage is TRBJ2-1, with TRBD2 matching 9 bases. This CDR3 contains 16 residues. Trimming at V came to 9 bases and at J to 0 bases, leaving 9 bases not matched to a gene. The germline gives CDR1 SEHNR, CDR2 FQNEAQ (reference sequence). CDR3: CASDITSGSSYNEQFF. For the CDR3, the DNA is TGTGCCAGTGACATTACTAGCGGGTCCTCCTACAATGAGCAGTTCTTC. Drawing the rest from reference TRBV7-9 and TRBJ2-1, the complete variable domain is DTGVSQNPRHKITKRGQNVTFRCDPISEHNRLYWYRQTLGQGPEFLTYFQNEAQLEKSRLLSDRFSAERPKGSFSTLEIQRTEQGDSAMYLCASDITSGSSYNEQFFGPGTRLTVL.

The chain is built from TRBV29-1 and TRBJ2-3; D perhaps matches TRBD1 (5 bases). V was trimmed by 4 bases and J by 2 bases, leaving 13 bases between them. There are 14 residues in the CDR3. Germline V gene sequence: CDR1 SQVTM, CDR2 ANQGSEA. The CDR3, as DNA: TGCAGCGTTGCAGGGCGGAGCGACACAGATACGCAGTATTTT. The encoded protein is CSVAGRSDTDTQYF.

The chain joins TRBV12-3 or TRBV12-4 to TRBJ1-1; 7 nucleotides agree with TRBD1. V lost 3 bases and J lost 3; bases outside the gene matches: 1. This CDR3 has 13 residues. CDR3 residues: CASSFTGDTEAFF. In DNA, the CDR3 is TGTGCCAGCAGTTTTACAGGGGACACTGAAGCTTTCTTT.

At least ten counts were recorded for this clonotype. The V call is TRBV24-1, the J call TRBJ2-7; 15 bases are shared with TRBD2. V trimming: 2 bases; J trimming: 7 bases; junction bases outside the gene matches: 14. Germline CDR1 and CDR2: KGHDR and SFDVKD. The length of the CDR3 is 19 residues. The CDR3 nucleotides are TGTGCCACCAGTGATTCCGGGACTAGCGGGAGGAGGAAAGGGGGTGAGCAGTACTTC. The encoded protein is CATSDSGTSGRRKGGEQYF.

This clonotype was seen a few times. J is TRBJ2-7 and V is TRBV20-1; D is possibly TRBD2 (6 bases). The CDR3 has 15 amino acids. Trimming took off 5 bases at V and 2 bases at J, with 19 bases between the two ends. The germline V gene has CDR1 DFQATT and CDR2 SNEGSKA (reference sequence). The CDR3, as DNA: TGCAGTGCTCCCACCTCTGCGGGGTATACCTACGAGCAGTACTTC. It translates to CSAPTSAGYTYEQYF.

This rearrangement joins TRBV11-2 to TRBJ2-3; D remains ambiguous. Trimming removed 1 base at V and 6 bases at J, with 11 bases between. CDR1 is SGHAT, CDR2 FQNNGV, per germline. CDR3 length: 14 amino acids. This CDR3 reads CASSLGWVGDTQYF. The CDR3 coding sequence is TGTGCCAGCAGCTTAGGATGGGTCGGGGATACGCAGTATTTT.

In its sample, this clonotype was seen many times. The chain employs TRBV20-1 and TRBJ2-7, with D uncertain. CDR1 is DFQATT, CDR2 SNEGSKA, per germline (reference sequence). CDR3 length: 14 amino acids. V was shortened by 6 bases and J by 2 bases, with 17 bases between the two germline ends. CDR3 sequence: CSAPRPGATYEQYF. The CDR3 DNA sequence: TGCAGTGCCCCTCGTCCCGGTGCCACCTACGAGCAGTACTTC.

The chain is built from TRBV20-1 and TRBJ2-7; the match to TRBD1 covers 8 bases. V lost 1 base to trimming and J lost 4 bases; unmatched junction nucleotides: 6. The CDR3 is 14 amino acids. CDR1 is DFQATT and CDR2 is SNEGSKA in the germline V gene (reference sequence). CDR3 coding DNA: TGCAGTGCTAGAGTGCCAGGGGGCTTTTACGAGCAGTACTTC. This codes for CSARVPGGFYEQYF.

The chain uses TRBV10-3 and TRBJ1-1; TRBD1 is a possible D gene (5 bases). Trimming pared 6 bases from V and 0 bases from J, leaving 8 bases between. The germline CDR1 and CDR2 sequences are ENHRY and SYGVKD. The CDR3 runs 13 residues. The CDR3 reads CAIRGGLNTEAFF. The CDR3 DNA reads TGTGCCATCAGGGGGGGTTTGAACACTGAAGCTTTCTTT.

This clonotype was picked up many times. DNA of the CDR3: TGTGCCAGCAGCTTAATCCAGGTCTACGAGCAGTACTTC. Amino acid sequence: CASSLIQVYEQYF. This sequence joins TRBV11-2 and TRBJ2-7; no clear D. The CDR3 is 13 residues long. CDR1 is SGHAT, CDR2 FQNNGV, per germline. The V end was cut by 2 bases, the J end by 3 bases, with 8 bases between.

At least ten counts were recorded for this clonotype. The chain recombines TRBV12-3 or TRBV12-4 with TRBJ1-1, with TRBD1 matching over 7 bases. The length of the CDR3 is 14 residues. V dropped 6 bases and J dropped 1; count of bases not matched to a gene: 5. The CDR3, as DNA: TGTGCCAGCAGGGAGACAGGGCCGAACACTGAAGCTTTCTTT. It translates to CASRETGPNTEAFF.

This chain joins TRBV10-3 and TRBJ2-1; 14 bases match TRBD2. The germline gives CDR1 ENHRY, CDR2 SYGVKD. J gave up 6 bases and V 8 bases, and 3 bases lay outside the gene matches. The CDR3 has 14 amino acids. CDR3 loop: CAIGTSGGANEQFF. The CDR3 DNA sequence: TGTGCCATCGGGACTAGCGGGGGTGCCAATGAGCAGTTCTTC.

In its sample, this clonotype was seen a few times. The genes are TRBV5-5 and TRBJ2-4, with 11 bases matching TRBD2. The germline V gene encodes CDR1 SGHKS and CDR2 YYEKEE (reference sequence). The V gene end was trimmed by 0 bases and the J gene end by 0 bases; junction bases not matched to a gene: 2. The CDR3 extends over 17 amino acids. CDR3 coding DNA: TGTGCCAGCAGCTTGGTGACTAGCGGGGTAGCCAAAAACATTCAGTACTTC. Translating it yields CASSLVTSGVAKNIQYF.

This clonotype was seen only a few times. V and J are TRBV6-2 or TRBV6-3 and TRBJ2-3; D not certain. The CDR3 is made up of 15 amino acids. Trimming removed 0 bases at V and 0 bases at J, with 7 bases between. CDR1 and CDR2 from the germline V gene are MNHEY and SVGEGT. Here the CDR3 reads CASSYSTGSTDTQYF. CDR3 sequence (DNA): TGTGCCAGCAGTTACTCGACGGGCAGCACAGATACGCAGTATTTT.

The chain recombines TRBV20-1 with TRBJ2-4, with D tentatively TRBD2 (6 bases). Trimming removed 8 bases from V and 6 bases from J, with 17 bases in between. The CDR3 covers 13 residues. Germline CDR1 and CDR2: DFQATT and SNEGSKA (reference sequence). The CDR3 sequence is CSPRDLLPNIQYF. CDR3 DNA sequence: TGCAGTCCCCGGGACTTATTACCAAACATTCAGTACTTC.

The rearrangement joins TRBV5-1 to TRBJ2-1; D remains unclear. The germline gives CDR1 SGHRS, CDR2 YFSETQ. The V gene lost 4 bases and the J gene lost 6 bases, with 14 bases spanning the gap. The length of the CDR3 is 14 residues. The CDR3 here is CASSPWVYRNEQFF. CDR3 DNA sequence: TGCGCCAGCAGCCCGTGGGTCTACCGCAATGAGCAGTTCTTC.

This clonotype appeared a few times. The V and J genes are TRBV20-1 and TRBJ1-1; no clear D gene. Germline CDR1 is DFQATT and CDR2 is SNEGSKA (reference sequence). The CDR3 extends over 13 amino acids. V was trimmed by 3 bases and J by 0 bases, leaving 8 bases between them. For the CDR3, the DNA is TGCAGTGCTAGTGCAGGCCTGAACACTGAAGCTTTCTTT. Translated: CSASAGLNTEAFF.

As for this clonotype: Germline is not matched at one junction end, which may reflect a read error. The V call is TRBV4-3, the J call TRBJ2-6; tentative D call: TRBD2 (7 bases). CDR1 is LGHNA and CDR2 is YSLEER in the germline V gene. The CDR3 covers 19 residues. The CDR3 DNA reads TGCGCCAGCACCCAATCTTCGGGGGGCCCGAGCTCTGGGGCCAACGTCCTGACTTTC. It codes for CASTQSSGGPSSGANVLTF.